The T cell receptor (beta chain) described here comes from a study of vaccination and CD4 T cells after COVID-19 (dated by TCRdb to between 2020 and 2023). Concerning the study at large: Convalescent patients had a positive SARS-CoV-2 result on nasal swab PCR, and of these patients, nine had mild disease and one had severe disease. In the convalescent cohort there were six males and four females, among whom were two Hispanic individuals, seven Caucasians, two Asians and one multiracial person. Post-COVID blood samples were collected from convalescent patients a median of around 100 days after diagnosis, with a range of about 35 to 170 days. The spike-specific CD4+ TCR repertoire was compared before and after mRNA vaccination in 10 to 11 COVID-19 convalescent patients and a handful of infection-naive healthy vaccine recipients. In control cultures, a CEFX viral epitope pool was used as positive control, an HIV-1 Nef peptide pool was used as negative control, or no peptide was added. Participants received two doses of either the Pfizer-BioNTech BNT162b2 vaccine (n=8) or the Moderna mRNA-1273 vaccine (n=2). Post-vaccine blood samples were taken a median of roughly 75 days after the second vaccine dose, with a range of 14 to 241 days. The cultures were stimulated with overlapping spike peptide pools from SARS-CoV-2 and from the common cold coronaviruses HCoV-NL63, HCoV-OC43 and HCoV-229E. Summary of the overall study and its limitations: Among convalescent patients, a median around 89% of the SARS-CoV-2-reactive clones seen after vaccination appeared only after vaccination, which suggests priming specific to the vaccine. Of the vaccine-specific clones found in convalescent patients, nearly all (304 of 307) were mono-reactive for SARS-CoV-2 spike instead of being cross-reactive with common cold coronaviruses. The study included relatively few convalescent patients and did not analyze early timepoints after natural infection. Although the median number of SARS-CoV-2-reactive clonotypes went up from roughly 19 after infection to 38 after vaccination, the increase was not significant.

Based on the germline V gene, the CDR1 and CDR2 sequences are SGHTA and FQGNSA. Trimming costs V 3 bases and J 8 bases, and their ends lie 17 bases apart. There are 16 amino acids in the CDR3, from cysteine to phenylalanine inclusive. Just the 48-base CDR3 DNA is kept, in frame starting at base 1. Library generation was performed with PCR. TCR sequencing of DNA from cultured CD4+ T cells used the Oncomine TCR Beta short-read assay at the Johns Hopkins FTIC core. Genomic DNA was extracted from the cultured CD4+ T cells with the QIAamp micro DNA kit. The Oncomine TCR Beta libraries from cultured CD4+ T cells were pooled using unique dual indexes and then sequenced on an Illumina iSeq 100. The paper's data handling went like this. Non-productive sequences were removed, and CDR3s that did not start with C, did not end with F or W, or were shorter than 7 amino acids were discarded. Antigen-specific clonotypes were identified using the MANAFEST web application through comparison of peptide-stimulated wells with reference and other culture wells. Positive clones required FDR below 0.05, an odds ratio above 5, and productive frequency above 0.1% in at least two of three replicate wells. A clonotype was classed as cross-reactive if the clonotype showed significant expansion both in SARS-CoV-2 spike wells and in at least one common cold coronavirus spike condition. Similarity between CDR3 sequences was evaluated in R version 3.6.1 using Levenshtein distances (stringdist) and unrooted phylogenetic trees (ape). TCRdb itself trimmed the public reads at Q25 with fastp, ran MiXCR and retained productive beta chains. Every distinct CDR3 protein forms one entry, paired with its most common genes and DNA. These V and J calls derive from TCRdb rather than the authors' analysis. The sample contains around 10,000 distinct CDR3 sequences, around 40% of them found a single time. Around a third of the sample lies in the top ten.

With respect to this clonotype: There is no known antigen for this receptor. No much larger clonotype is one base removed from it; base qualities were not supplied.

The treatment or condition label for this specimen denotes: roughly 11-day PBMC culture with coronavirus spike peptide pools or control peptides (ViraFEST assay). The ViraFEST assay, used in the study, expanded antigen-specific T cells with peptide pools and then identified the expanded clonotypes through TCR sequencing. Positive SARS-CoV-2 PCR tests in the convalescent patients dated from March to December 2020, before Alpha, Beta and Delta variants emerged in the United States. Around 2 million PBMCs per well were cultured in IMDM with approximately 4.9% human AB serum and 8.5 to 10 IU/ml IL-2, plus 10 ug/ml peptide pools. On days 3 and 7, half of the culture medium was replaced with fresh IL-2-containing medium. CD4+ T cells were isolated after 10 days of culture through negative selection using the EasySep CD4+ T cell isolation kit. Ficoll-Paque Plus gradient centrifugation was used to isolate PBMCs from whole blood, and the isolated PBMCs were then either used fresh or cryopreserved at -140C. Culture conditions were generally each tested in triplicate wells.

The sequencing sample was made of CD4+ T cells from blood, cultured in vitro. The V and J segments used are TRBV7-2 and TRBJ1-6, and the D gene may be TRBD1, 5 bases matching. The TCR comes from a human donor who had recovered from COVID-19. The sequence in DNA is TGTGCCAGCAGCTTCAAGCCATGGGACCGAGATTCACCCCTCCACTTT. This codes for CASSFKPWDRDSPLHF.